Each of the 9 T cell receptor beta chains below was sequenced from the same sample in a study of T-cell reconstitution after alpha-beta-depleted transplantation in children. The library targeted TCRbeta and was prepared with unique molecular identifiers. Each CDR3 protein gets one entry after TCRdb re-called the PCR reads with MiXCR. The sample lists fewer than 400,000 distinct CDR3 sequences, roughly 25% occurring once. The sample was PBMCs, mostly from graft donor cells, taken 180 days after TCRalphabeta/CD19-depleted stem cell transplant. These TCRs come from a male patient aged 5 to 17 who had a stem cell transplant for acute lymphoblastic leukemia, so the T cells may come from the graft donor.

The chain has TRBV27 and TRBJ1-5, with D perhaps TRBD1 (5 bases). V lost 0 bases, J lost 4 bases, and 7 bases lay in between. From germline, CDR1 is MNHEY and CDR2 SMNVEV (reference sequence). This CDR3 is built from 14 residues. This CDR3 is CASSLSRGNQPQHF. CDR3 DNA: TGTGCCAGCAGTTTATCGCGGGGGAATCAGCCCCAGCATTTT.

This clonotype came up a few times. This chain uses TRBV4-1 with TRBJ1-1; tentative D call: TRBD1 (5 bases). The germline V gene has CDR1 MGHRA and CDR2 YSYEKL. V lost 0 bases, J lost 7 bases, and 15 bases lay in between. There are 15 residues in the CDR3. Written as DNA, the CDR3 is TGCGCCAGCAGCCAAGATGGGGTAGGGACGAATGAAGCTTTCTTT. Its protein is CASSQDGVGTNEAFF.

This clonotype appeared a few times. V usage is TRBV20-1 and J usage is TRBJ1-2; 7 bases are shared with TRBD1. Germline CDR1 is DFQATT and CDR2 is SNEGSKA (reference sequence). The CDR3 covers 19 residues. V shed 3 bases and J 8 bases; nucleotides not matched to a gene: 27. DNA for the CDR3: TGCAGTGCTAGGGTCTGGGGAGGGACAGCGGGACCCGAAGTTGGAGGCTACACCTTC. It encodes CSARVWGGTAGPEVGGYTF.

The chain recombines TRBV28 with TRBJ2-3, with TRBD2 matching 12 bases. This CDR3 has 16 amino acids. The junction had 7 bases not matched to a gene; V was cut back by 3 bases and J by 6 bases. The germline CDR1 and CDR2 sequences are MDHEN and SYDVKM. For the CDR3, the DNA is TGTGCCAGCAGTTTGACTAGCGGGAGTTTGGGGGATACGCAGTATTTT. Translation: CASSLTSGSLGDTQYF.

The chain combines TRBV5-1 with TRBJ2-7; TRBD1 agrees at 7 bases. Germline V gives CDR1 SGHRS, CDR2 YFSETQ. V shed 0 bases, J shed 3 bases, and the junction held 3 bases outside the gene matches. The CDR3 covers 14 residues. In nucleotides, the CDR3 is TGCGCCAGCAGCTTGGTACCAGGGGGCTACGAGCAGTACTTC. It encodes CASSLVPGGYEQYF.

The J gene is TRBJ2-1, the V gene TRBV7-6, with D possibly TRBD2 on 5 matching bases. The CDR3 sequence is 11 residues long. V was shortened by 3 bases and J by 8 bases, with 5 bases between the two germline ends. Germline loops: CDR1 SGHVS, CDR2 FNYEAQ. CDR3 residues: CASSFGDEQFF. The CDR3 coding sequence is TGTGCCAGCAGCTTCGGGGATGAGCAGTTCTTC.

This clonotype was detected a few times. The genes are TRBV5-5 and TRBJ1-1; unclear D gene. CDR1 SGHKS and CDR2 YYEKEE come from the germline V gene (reference sequence). This CDR3 region has 15 residues. V shed 1 base and J shed 1 base, with 11 bases lying between them. The CDR3 bases are TGTGCCAGCAGCTTGCCGCCTTTTTCGAACACTGAAGCTTTCTTT. This codes for CASSLPPFSNTEAFF. The whole variable domain, filled in from reference TRBV5-5 and TRBJ1-1, reads DAGVTQSPTHLIKTRGQQVTLRCSPISGHKSVSWYQQVLGQGPQFIFQYYEKEERGRGNFPDRFSARQFPNYSSELNVNALLLGDSALYLCASSLPPFSNTEAFFGQGTRLTVV.

V gene TRBV7-9 combines with J gene TRBJ1-5; D gene ambiguous. The CDR3 has 13 residues. The germline gives CDR1 SEHNR, CDR2 FQNEAQ (reference sequence). V was trimmed by 1 base and J by 9 bases, leaving 10 bases between them. CDR3: CASSLGLNRPQHF. The CDR3 DNA is TGTGCCAGCAGCTTAGGGTTGAACCGGCCCCAGCATTTT.

The rearrangement uses TRBV6-5 and TRBJ2-7, with D perhaps matching TRBD2 (6 bases). V lost 2 bases and J 1 base, leaving 12 bases between the germline ends. The CDR3 length is 15 residues. Germline V gene data show CDR1 as MNHEY and CDR2 as SVGAGI. The CDR3 protein is CASSYRGRGSYEQYF. DNA of the CDR3: TGTGCCAGCAGTTACCGGGGTCGGGGGTCCTACGAGCAGTACTTC.